The 9 T cell receptor beta chains presented below share a single source sample, sequenced in a study of blood T cell repertoires in COVID-19. Clones were sequenced by immunoSEQ multiplex PCR, and TCRdb holds only the in-frame ones, with some missing. Among about 100,000 clones listed, roughly 86% were seen once. Sequences were obtained from peripheral blood. The receptors derive from a woman aged 60-75 years with acute or convalescent COVID-19.

The genes are TRBV14 and TRBJ2-1; a weak D match, TRBD2 (6 bases). V was shortened by 1 base and J by 4 bases, with 17 bases between the two germline ends. The CDR3 totals 17 residues. CDR1 and CDR2 (germline): SGHDN, FVKESK. CDR3 DNA: TGTGCCAGCAGCCAAGTCGAACTAGCCAGGGTTTACAATGAGCAGTTCTTC. Translating it yields CASSQVELARVYNEQFF.

V is TRBV3-1 (or the pseudogene TRBV3-2) and J is TRBJ1-2; 10 nucleotides align to TRBD1. Germline CDR1 LGHDT, CDR2 YNNKEL (reference sequence). CDR3 length: 13 amino acids. Germline trimming cut 6 bases from V and 3 bases from J; bases unmatched to any gene: 1. CDR3 protein: CASRTGGDYGYTF. The CDR3 DNA reads as TGTGCCAGCAGGACAGGGGGCGACTATGGCTACACCTTC.

The chain combines TRBV6-5 with TRBJ2-3; 8 nucleotides line up with TRBD2. Trimming took 7 bases from V and 7 from J; bases not matched to a gene: 4. The V gene's germline CDR1 is MNHEY and CDR2 SVGAGI. The CDR3 sequence is 12 residues long. This chain's CDR3 is CASTGTSYTQYF. CDR3 DNA: TGTGCCAGCACAGGGACTAGTTATACGCAGTATTTT.

The gene calls are TRBV5-1 and TRBJ1-1, with 7 bases identical to TRBD1. This CDR3 has 15 amino acids. Germline-derived CDR1 and CDR2 are SGHRS and YFSETQ. V shed 0 bases and J 3 bases; nucleotides not matched to a gene: 5. The CDR3 nucleotides read TGCGCCAGCAGCTTGGGAGACAGGGTACACACTGAAGCTTTCTTT. Amino acids: CASSLGDRVHTEAFF.

The rearrangement joins TRBV15 to TRBJ2-7; D is uncertain. The CDR3 has 15 amino acids. Between the trimmed V and J ends, which lost 0 bases and 6 bases, there was a span of 15 bases. Per the germline V gene, CDR1 is LNHNV and CDR2 is YYDKDF (reference sequence). Here the CDR3 reads CATSRDPLSVSEQYF. The CDR3 bases are TGTGCCACCAGCAGAGATCCCCTGAGTGTGAGCGAGCAGTACTTC.

This sequence joins TRBV10-3 and TRBJ1-2; no clear D gene. V gave up 11 bases and J gave up 1 base, with 14 bases separating them. The CDR3 is 13 amino acids. From germline, CDR1 is ENHRY and CDR2 SYGVKD. In nucleotides, the CDR3 is TGTGCCGCGGGAGCGGGGTTTAACTATGGCTACACCTTC. It encodes CAAGAGFNYGYTF.

The CDR3 loop is CAWSVGGARGYTF. In DNA, the CDR3 is TGTGCCTGGAGTGTAGGGGGGGCGCGGGGCTACACCTTC. The chain is built from TRBV30 and TRBJ1-2; D may be TRBD1 (6 bases). V dropped 0 bases and J dropped 8 bases, with 13 bases sitting between them. CDR1 GTSNPN and CDR2 SVGIG come from the germline V gene (reference sequence). The CDR3 spans 13 residues.

J is TRBJ1-4 and V is TRBV2; D gene unclear. Trimming removed 4 bases from V and 8 bases from J, with 11 bases in between. This CDR3 contains 13 residues. Germline V lookup: CDR1 SNHLY, CDR2 FYNNEI. The chain's CDR3 is CASSVSGREKLFF. In DNA form, the CDR3 reads TGTGCCAGCAGTGTCTCGGGGAGGGAAAAACTGTTTTTT.

The CDR3 here is CASSKGPLNKETQYF. In DNA, the CDR3 is TGTGCCAGCAGTAAAGGGCCACTAAATAAAGAGACCCAGTACTTC. V and J are TRBV2 and TRBJ2-5; no reliable D call. This CDR3 comprises 15 residues. The germline V gene encodes CDR1 SNHLY and CDR2 FYNNEI. The V and J ends lost 5 bases and 3 bases respectively, with 16 bases between them.